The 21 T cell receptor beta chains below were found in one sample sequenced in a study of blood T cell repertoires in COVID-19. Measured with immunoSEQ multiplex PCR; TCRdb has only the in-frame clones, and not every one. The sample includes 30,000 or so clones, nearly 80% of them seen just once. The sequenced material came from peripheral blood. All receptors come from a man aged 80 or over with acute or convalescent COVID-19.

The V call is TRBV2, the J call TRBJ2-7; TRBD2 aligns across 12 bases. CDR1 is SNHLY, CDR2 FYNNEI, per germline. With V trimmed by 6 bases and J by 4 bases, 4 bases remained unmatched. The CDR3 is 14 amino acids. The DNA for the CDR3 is TGTGCCAGCAGGGTGACTAGCGGGGGTTACGAGCAGTACTTC. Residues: CASRVTSGGYEQYF.

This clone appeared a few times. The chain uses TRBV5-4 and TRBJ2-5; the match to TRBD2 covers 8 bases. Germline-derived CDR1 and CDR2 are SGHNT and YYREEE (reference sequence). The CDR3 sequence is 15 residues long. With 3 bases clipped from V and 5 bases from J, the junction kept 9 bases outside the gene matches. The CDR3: CASSSDGGGAETQYF. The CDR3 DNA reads TGTGCCAGCAGCTCGGACGGGGGGGGCGCTGAGACCCAGTACTTC.

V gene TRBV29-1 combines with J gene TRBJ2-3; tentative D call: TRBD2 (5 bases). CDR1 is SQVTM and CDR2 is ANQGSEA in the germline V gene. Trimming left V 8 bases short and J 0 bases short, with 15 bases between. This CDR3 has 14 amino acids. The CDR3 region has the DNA TGCAGCTCCGTAGCGATGTTGAGCACAGATACGCAGTATTTT. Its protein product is CSSVAMLSTDTQYF.

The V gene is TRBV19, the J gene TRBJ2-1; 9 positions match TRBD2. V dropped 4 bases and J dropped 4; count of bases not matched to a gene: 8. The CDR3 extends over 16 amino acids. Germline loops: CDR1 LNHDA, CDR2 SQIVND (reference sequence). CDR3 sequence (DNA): TGTGCCAGTAGTACAACGGGCGGGGGGGCTTACAATGAGCAGTTCTTC. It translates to CASSTTGGGAYNEQFF.

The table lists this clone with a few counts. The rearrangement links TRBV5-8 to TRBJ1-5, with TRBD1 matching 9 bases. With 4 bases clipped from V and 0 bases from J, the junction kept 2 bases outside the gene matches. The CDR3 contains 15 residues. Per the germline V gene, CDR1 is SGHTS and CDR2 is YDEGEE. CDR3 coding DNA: TGTGCCAGCAGCCGGGACAGGGCTAGCAATCAGCCCCAGCATTTT. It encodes CASSRDRASNQPQHF.

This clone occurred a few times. The chain's CDR3 is CASSEAENQPQHF. The CDR3 coding sequence is TGTGCCAGTAGTGAGGCGGAGAATCAGCCCCAGCATTTT. The chain carries TRBV19 and TRBJ1-5; no clear D. This CDR3 contains 13 residues. Germline V lookup: CDR1 LNHDA, CDR2 SQIVND (reference sequence). Trimming pared 5 bases from V and 4 bases from J, leaving 9 bases between.

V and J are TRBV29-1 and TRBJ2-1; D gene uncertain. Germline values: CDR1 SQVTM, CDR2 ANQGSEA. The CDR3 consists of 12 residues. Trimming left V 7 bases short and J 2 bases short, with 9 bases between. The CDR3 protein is CSGDTTYNEQFF. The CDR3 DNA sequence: TGCAGCGGCGACACCACCTACAATGAGCAGTTCTTC.

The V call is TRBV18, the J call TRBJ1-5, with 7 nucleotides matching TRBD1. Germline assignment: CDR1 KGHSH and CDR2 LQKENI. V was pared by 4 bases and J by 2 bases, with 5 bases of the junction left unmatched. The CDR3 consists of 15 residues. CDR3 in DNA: TGTGCCAGCTCACAACAGGGGTCGGGCAATCAGCCCCAGCATTTT. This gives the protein CASSQQGSGNQPQHF.

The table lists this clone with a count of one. The CDR3 DNA follows: TGTGCTAGTGGTCCCCCGTATAGCGGGGAGCTGTTTTTT. Amino acids: CASGPPYSGELFF. V and J are TRBV12-5 and TRBJ2-2; no definite D call. The CDR3 is 13 residues long. Germline CDR1 reads LGHNT; CDR2 reads FRNRAP. V dropped 5 bases and J dropped 7 bases, with 11 bases sitting between them.

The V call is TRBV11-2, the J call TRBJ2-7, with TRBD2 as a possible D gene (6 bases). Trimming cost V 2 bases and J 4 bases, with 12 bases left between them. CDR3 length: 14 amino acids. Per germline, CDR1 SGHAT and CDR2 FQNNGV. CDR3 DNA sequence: TGTGCCAGCAGCTTACTCCCTAGCGTATACGAGCAGTACTTC. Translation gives CASSLLPSVYEQYF. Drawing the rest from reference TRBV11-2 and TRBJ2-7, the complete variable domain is EAGVAQSPRYKIIEKRQSVAFWCNPISGHATLYWYQQILGQGPKLLIQFQNNGVVDDSQLPKDRFSAERLKGVDSTLKIQPAKLEDSAVYLCASSLLPSVYEQYFGPGTRLTVT.

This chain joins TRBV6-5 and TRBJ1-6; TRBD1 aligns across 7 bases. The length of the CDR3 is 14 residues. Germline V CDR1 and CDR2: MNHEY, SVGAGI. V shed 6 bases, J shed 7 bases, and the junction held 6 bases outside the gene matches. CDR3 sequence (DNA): TGTGCCAGCAGATGGGACAGCCCCAATTCACCCCTCCACTTT. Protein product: CASRWDSPNSPLHF.

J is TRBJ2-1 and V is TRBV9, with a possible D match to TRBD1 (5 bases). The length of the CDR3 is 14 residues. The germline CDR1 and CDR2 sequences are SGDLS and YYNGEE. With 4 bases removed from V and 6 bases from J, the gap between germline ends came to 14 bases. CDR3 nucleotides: TGTGCCAGCAGCACAAATACAGGTAGCAATGAGCAGTTCTTC. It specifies CASSTNTGSNEQFF. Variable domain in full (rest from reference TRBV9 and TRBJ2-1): DSGVTQTPKHLITATGQRVTLRCSPRSGDLSVYWYQQSLDQGLQFLIQYYNGEERAKGNILERFSAQQFPDLHSELNLSSLELGDSALYFCASSTNTGSNEQFFGPGTRLTVL.

This chain's CDR3 is CSVLRVGRAYEQYF. The CDR3 region has the DNA TGCAGCGTCCTCCGGGTCGGCAGAGCCTACGAGCAGTACTTC. This chain uses TRBV29-1 with TRBJ2-7; D is uncertain. V shed 6 bases and J shed 2 bases, with 17 bases lying between them. The germline V gene has CDR1 SQVTM and CDR2 ANQGSEA. The length of the CDR3 is 14 residues.

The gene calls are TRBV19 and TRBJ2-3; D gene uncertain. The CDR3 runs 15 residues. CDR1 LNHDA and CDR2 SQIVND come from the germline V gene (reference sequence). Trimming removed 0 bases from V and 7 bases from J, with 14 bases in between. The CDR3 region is CASSIDLTWANTQYF. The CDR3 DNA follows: TGTGCCAGTAGTATAGATCTTACGTGGGCGAATACGCAGTATTTT.

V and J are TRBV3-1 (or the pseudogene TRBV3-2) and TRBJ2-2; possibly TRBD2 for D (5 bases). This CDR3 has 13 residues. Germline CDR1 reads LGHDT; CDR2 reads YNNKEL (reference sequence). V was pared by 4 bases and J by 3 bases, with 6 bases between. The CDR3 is CASSRTDTGELFF. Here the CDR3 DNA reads TGTGCCAGCAGCCGGACTGACACCGGGGAGCTGTTTTTT.

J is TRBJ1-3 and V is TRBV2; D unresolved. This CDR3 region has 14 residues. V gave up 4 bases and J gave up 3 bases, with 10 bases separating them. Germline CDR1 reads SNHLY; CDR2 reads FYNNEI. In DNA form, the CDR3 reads TGTGCCAGCAGTGCGAGGACTCGTGGAAACACCATATATTTT. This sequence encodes CASSARTRGNTIYF.

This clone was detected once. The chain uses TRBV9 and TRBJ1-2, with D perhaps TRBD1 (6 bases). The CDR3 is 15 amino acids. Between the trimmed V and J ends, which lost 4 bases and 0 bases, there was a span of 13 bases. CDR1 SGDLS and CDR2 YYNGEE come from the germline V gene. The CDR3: CASSSGTNPNYGYTF. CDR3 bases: TGTGCCAGCAGCTCCGGGACAAACCCTAACTATGGCTACACCTTC.

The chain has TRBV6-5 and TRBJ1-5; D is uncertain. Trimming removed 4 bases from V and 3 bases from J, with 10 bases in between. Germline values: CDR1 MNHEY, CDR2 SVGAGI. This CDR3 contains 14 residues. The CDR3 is CASSFGPTNQPQHF. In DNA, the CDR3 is TGTGCCAGCAGTTTTGGGCCTACCAATCAGCCCCAGCATTTT.

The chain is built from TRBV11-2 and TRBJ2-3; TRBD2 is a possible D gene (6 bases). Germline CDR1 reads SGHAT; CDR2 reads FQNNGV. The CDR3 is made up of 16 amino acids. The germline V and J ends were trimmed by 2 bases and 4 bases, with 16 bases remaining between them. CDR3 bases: TGTGCCAGCAGCTTACGGTTGAGGCGGGGCTCAGATACGCAGTATTTT. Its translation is CASSLRLRRGSDTQYF.

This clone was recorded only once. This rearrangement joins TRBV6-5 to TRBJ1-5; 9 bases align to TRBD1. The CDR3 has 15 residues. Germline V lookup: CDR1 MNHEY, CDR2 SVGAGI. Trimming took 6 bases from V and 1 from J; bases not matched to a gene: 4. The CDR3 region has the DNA TGTGCCAGCAGGCGACAGGGGGGGAGCAATCAGCCCCAGCATTTT. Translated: CASRRQGGSNQPQHF.

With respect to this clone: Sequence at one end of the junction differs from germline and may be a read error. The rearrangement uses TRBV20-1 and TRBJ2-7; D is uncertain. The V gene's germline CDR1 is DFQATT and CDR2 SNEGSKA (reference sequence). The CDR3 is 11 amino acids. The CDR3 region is CSARANLIDNF. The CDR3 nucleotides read TGCAGTGCTAGAGCAAATCTAATAGATAACTTC.